This entry lists 28 T cell receptor beta chains sequenced from one sample in a study of T-cell reconstitution after alpha-beta-depleted transplantation in children. A library of TCRbeta sequences, prepared with unique molecular identifiers, was generated. From the PCR reads, TCRdb called clonotypes with MiXCR, one entry per CDR3 protein. The data hold about 690,000 distinct CDR3 sequences, with roughly 15% observed a single time. This material consisted of PBMCs from the stem cell graft donor, taken from the stem cell graft. Receptor source: a human donor who donated a stem cell graft to a child with acute myeloid leukemia.

The CDR3 DNA is TGTGCCAGCTCACTCGGACAGATCTCTGGGGCCAACGTCCTGACTTTC. Residues: CASSLGQISGANVLTF. V usage is TRBV18 and J usage is TRBJ2-6, with a weak D call TRBD1 (6 bases). Germline V gene data show CDR1 as KGHSH and CDR2 as LQKENI. The length of the CDR3 is 16 residues. Trimming took 4 bases from V and 0 from J, leaving 10 bases between them.

This clonotype came up many times. The V gene is TRBV29-1, the J gene TRBJ1-3; D ambiguous. Trimming removed 1 base from V and 4 bases from J, with 8 bases in between. The CDR3 is made up of 13 amino acids. Germline assignment: CDR1 SQVTM and CDR2 ANQGSEA. The CDR3 sequence: CSVEVGIGNTIYF. In DNA, the CDR3 is TGCAGCGTTGAAGTCGGGATAGGAAACACCATATATTTT.

This clonotype was picked up a small number of times. V gene TRBV9 combines with J gene TRBJ2-1; no reliable D call. Germline-derived CDR1 and CDR2 are SGDLS and YYNGEE. The CDR3 extends over 17 amino acids. V dropped 0 bases and J dropped 0 bases, with 13 bases sitting between them. This CDR3 is CASSVETVLSSYNEQFF. CDR3 coding DNA: TGTGCCAGCAGCGTAGAAACAGTGTTGAGCTCCTACAATGAGCAGTTCTTC.

The V and J genes are TRBV4-2 and TRBJ2-3, with 12 bases aligning to TRBD2. The CDR3 consists of 15 residues. Germline assignment: CDR1 LGHNA and CDR2 YNFKEQ. V trimming: 7 bases; J trimming: 6 bases; junction bases outside the gene matches: 8. In DNA, the CDR3 is TGTGCCAGCACCCTAGCGGGGGGGTTCACGGATACGCAGTATTTT. Amino acids: CASTLAGGFTDTQYF.

The table lists this clonotype with many counts. The chain combines TRBV12-3 or TRBV12-4 with TRBJ1-1; the D gene is possibly TRBD1 (6 bases). V lost 3 bases and J 0 bases, leaving 11 bases between the germline ends. This CDR3 is 15 amino acids long. In DNA, the CDR3 is TGTGCCAGCAGTTTTAGACAGGACATGAACACTGAAGCTTTCTTT. It specifies CASSFRQDMNTEAFF.

This clonotype showed up just a few times. The CDR3 region is CASSRDRRTNTEAFF. DNA of the CDR3: TGTGCCAGCAGTCGGGACAGGCGAACGAACACTGAAGCTTTCTTT. The rearrangement uses TRBV12-3 or TRBV12-4 and TRBJ1-1, with TRBD1 matching over 8 bases. CDR3 size: 15 residues. After removal of 5 bases from V and 1 base from J, the junction contained 6 bases not matched to a gene.

There are many counts of this clonotype. This rearrangement joins TRBV20-1 to TRBJ2-7; D is unclear. Germline values: CDR1 DFQATT, CDR2 SNEGSKA (reference sequence). Trimming removed 0 bases from V and 7 bases from J, with 13 bases in between. The CDR3 consists of 13 residues. The CDR3 bases are TGCAGTGCTAGAGATCGGGCGGTGCTAGAGCAGTACGTC. Residues: CSARDRAVLEQYV.

This chain uses TRBV6-1 with TRBJ2-3, with D unclear. CDR1 MNHNS and CDR2 SASEGT come from the germline V gene. CDR3 length: 13 amino acids. Between the trimmed V and J ends, which lost 6 bases and 2 bases, there was a span of 9 bases. In nucleotides, the CDR3 is TGTGCCAGCAGCGCCTCGATCACAGATACGCAGTATTTT. Protein: CASSASITDTQYF.

This clonotype was detected a few times. The rearrangement joins TRBV11-2 to TRBJ1-4, with 8 positions matching TRBD1. CDR1 is SGHAT and CDR2 is FQNNGV in the germline V gene. After removal of 4 bases from V and 5 bases from J, the junction contained 9 bases not matched to a gene. This CDR3 has 16 residues. The CDR3 region is CASSSGTGALNEKLFF. CDR3 bases: TGTGCCAGCAGCTCCGGGACAGGAGCCTTAAATGAAAAACTGTTTTTT.

On this clonotype: A much larger clone lies one base from this, so it may be a read error. The V call is TRBV30, the J call TRBJ1-1, with TRBD1 matching 9 bases. Germline values: CDR1 GTSNPN, CDR2 SVGIG (reference sequence). This CDR3 is built from 13 residues. The CDR3 loop is CAWSVQGATVAFF. CDR3 sequence (DNA): TGTGCCTGGAGTGTACAGGGGGCCACTGTAGCTTTCTTT.

There are a few counts of this clonotype. This chain joins TRBV7-9 and TRBJ2-7, with D perhaps being TRBD1 or TRBD2 (7 bases each). CDR3 size: 15 residues. The germline V gene has CDR1 SEHNR and CDR2 FQNEAQ (reference sequence). V was shortened by 5 bases and J by 0 bases, with 14 bases between the two germline ends. The CDR3 coding sequence is TGTGCCAGCAGCCAGGGGGGAGGGCGCTCCTACGAGCAGTACTTC. Its translation: CASSQGGGRSYEQYF.

Comment on this clonotype: One base away lies a much larger clone, so this may be a sequencing read error. The chain links TRBV7-6 to TRBJ2-3; D call uncertain. V lost 0 bases and J 2 bases, leaving 12 bases between the germline ends. This CDR3 is 16 amino acids long. Germline CDR1 SGHVS, CDR2 FNYEAQ. The CDR3 spells CASSLARTAPTDTQYF. DNA of the CDR3: TGTGCCAGCAGCTTAGCCCGGACGGCACCCACAGATACGCAGTATTTT.

As concerns this clonotype: A much larger clone is a single base away; this may be a read error. The chain is built from TRBV10-3 and TRBJ2-7, with D possibly being TRBD1 or TRBD2 (5 bases each). CDR3 size: 13 residues. Between the trimmed V and J ends, which lost 8 bases and 1 base, there was a span of 12 bases. In germline, CDR1 is ENHRY, CDR2 SYGVKD. CDR3 residues: CAIGDGASYEQYV. The CDR3 DNA sequence: TGTGCCATCGGGGACGGTGCTTCCTACGAGCAGTACGTC.

The chain couples TRBV20-1 to TRBJ1-1; no definite D call. CDR3 length: 14 residues. V was pared by 0 bases and J by 6 bases, with 14 bases between. Germline V gene data show CDR1 as DFQATT and CDR2 as SNEGSKA (reference sequence). The CDR3 DNA is TGCAGTGCTAGAGATTTGACGGGGTCCGCTGAAGCTTTCTTT. Its translation: CSARDLTGSAEAFF.

This clonotype was recorded a few times. This sequence joins TRBV9 and TRBJ2-1; 7 bases map to TRBD2. The CDR3 is 16 amino acids. V gave up 0 bases and J gave up 4 bases; unmatched junction bases: 7. Germline loops: CDR1 SGDLS, CDR2 YYNGEE. This CDR3 is CASSVAEGRGYNEQFF. CDR3 DNA sequence: TGTGCCAGCAGCGTAGCGGAGGGGCGGGGGTACAATGAGCAGTTCTTC.

This chain links TRBV3-1 with TRBJ1-1; the D is unclear. CDR3 size: 12 residues. Trimming pared 4 bases from V and 7 bases from J, leaving 10 bases between. Germline lookup yields CDR1 LGHDT and CDR2 YNNKEL (reference sequence). This CDR3 is CASSPGVGEAFF. For the CDR3, the DNA is TGTGCCAGCAGCCCAGGAGTTGGTGAAGCTTTCTTT.

The chain uses TRBV7-3 and TRBJ2-1, with 10 bases identical to TRBD1. V lost 6 bases to trimming and J lost 9 bases; unmatched junction nucleotides: 5. The CDR3 length is 13 residues. Germline CDR1 reads SGHTA; CDR2 reads FQGTGA. CDR3 region: CASSGTGDGEQFF. The CDR3 region has the DNA TGTGCCAGCAGTGGGACAGGGGACGGTGAGCAGTTCTTC.

This clonotype was counted at least ten times. V and J are TRBV20-1 and TRBJ2-3; TRBD2 is a possible D gene (5 bases). Per germline, CDR1 DFQATT and CDR2 SNEGSKA (reference sequence). Trimming left V 0 bases short and J 0 bases short, with 7 bases between. The CDR3 runs to 14 residues. In DNA, the CDR3 is TGCAGTGCTAGAGATCCGGGGAGCACAGATACGCAGTATTTT. This encodes CSARDPGSTDTQYF.

This clonotype was recorded at least ten times. The rearrangement joins TRBV10-1 to TRBJ1-1; 9 positions agree with TRBD1. CDR3 length: 14 residues. The V and J ends lost 4 bases and 5 bases, in that order; junction bases with no gene match: 5. From germline, CDR1 is WNHNN and CDR2 SYGVQD (reference sequence). The CDR3 nucleotides read TGCGCCAGCAGTGGGACAGGGGCAGGGACTGAAGCTTTCTTT. Translated, it gives CASSGTGAGTEAFF.

This clonotype was counted between two and nine times. The chain combines TRBV20-1 with TRBJ1-2; 9 bases agree with TRBD1. Per the germline V gene, CDR1 is DFQATT and CDR2 is SNEGSKA (reference sequence). V shed 0 bases and J 4 bases; nucleotides not matched to a gene: 9. This CDR3 spans 16 amino acids. The CDR3 protein is CSARDFIGTGIYGYTF. DNA of the CDR3: TGCAGTGCTAGAGATTTCATCGGGACAGGGATCTATGGCTACACCTTC.

The chain couples TRBV28 to TRBJ2-7; possibly TRBD1 or TRBD2 for D (6 bases each). Germline CDR1 reads MDHEN; CDR2 reads SYDVKM. The CDR3 contains 13 residues. The V end was cut by 3 bases, the J end by 4 bases, with 10 bases between. The CDR3 DNA is TGTGCCAGCAGTTTTGGGGGGCGATACGAGCAGTACGTC. Translating gives CASSFGGRYEQYV.

This clonotype has just a few counts. The chain joins TRBV25-1 to TRBJ2-3; TRBD1 might be the D (6 bases). CDR1 is MGHDK, CDR2 SYGVNS, per germline. This CDR3 region has 16 residues. The ends were cut back, 9 bases at V and 2 bases at J, with 21 bases in the middle. This CDR3 is CARAVPLPGATDTQYF. The CDR3 bases are TGTGCCAGGGCCGTTCCCCTACCAGGGGCCACAGATACGCAGTATTTT.

The V call is TRBV12-3 or TRBV12-4, the J call TRBJ2-3; unclear D gene. With 0 bases removed from V and 2 bases from J, the gap between germline ends came to 9 bases. CDR3 length: 15 residues. The CDR3 sequence is CASSLAYGYTDTQYF. CDR3 coding DNA: TGTGCCAGCAGTTTAGCGTACGGGTACACAGATACGCAGTATTTT.

The gene calls are TRBV12-3 or TRBV12-4 and TRBJ1-1; 8 bases align to TRBD1. The CDR3 has 14 residues. J lost 4 bases, V lost 5 bases, and 6 bases had no gene match. The CDR3 DNA is TGTGCCAGCAGTCGGACAGGGAGCGGCACTGAAGCTTTCTTT. Its translation is CASSRTGSGTEAFF.

This clonotype occurred many times. V usage is TRBV20-1 and J usage is TRBJ2-1; weak D call: TRBD2 (6 bases). This CDR3 contains 13 residues. The germline V gene encodes CDR1 DFQATT and CDR2 SNEGSKA (reference sequence). CDR3 in amino acids: CSGRESSYNEQFF. In DNA, the CDR3 is TGCAGCGGACGGGAGAGCTCCTACAATGAGCAGTTCTTC.

The sample holds a few counts of this clonotype. This chain uses TRBV6-5 with TRBJ2-3, with TRBD1 matching over 10 bases. Germline CDR1 MNHEY, CDR2 SVGAGI. V shed 0 bases, J shed 3 bases, and the junction held 3 bases outside the gene matches. The CDR3 has 16 residues. The CDR3 region is CASSYSTGGRTDTQYF. CDR3 bases: TGTGCCAGCAGTTACTCGACAGGGGGCAGGACAGATACGCAGTATTTT.

This clonotype was seen ten or more times. The CDR3 protein is CASSLGTNNQPQHF. DNA of the CDR3: TGTGCCAGCAGCTTAGGGACGAACAATCAGCCCCAGCATTTT. The chain is built from TRBV11-2 and TRBJ1-5; D is uncertain. CDR3 size: 14 residues. Deletions cut 1 base from V and 3 bases from J, with 7 bases between. Germline values: CDR1 SGHAT, CDR2 FQNNGV. The variable domain in full, with the rest retrieved from reference TRBV11-2 and TRBJ1-5, is EAGVAQSPRYKIIEKRQSVAFWCNPISGHATLYWYQQILGQGPKLLIQFQNNGVVDDSQLPKDRFSAERLKGVDSTLKIQPAKLEDSAVYLCASSLGTNNQPQHFGDGTRLSIL.

This chain links TRBV7-9 with TRBJ2-1; D possibly corresponds to TRBD1 (5 bases). This CDR3 has 15 amino acids. CDR1 is SEHNR and CDR2 is FQNEAQ in the germline V gene (reference sequence). The V and J ends lost 5 bases and 0 bases respectively, with 11 bases between them. The CDR3 DNA sequence: TGTGCCAGCAGCCCCAGGGCGAGCTCCTACAATGAGCAGTTCTTC. It is translated as CASSPRASSYNEQFF.